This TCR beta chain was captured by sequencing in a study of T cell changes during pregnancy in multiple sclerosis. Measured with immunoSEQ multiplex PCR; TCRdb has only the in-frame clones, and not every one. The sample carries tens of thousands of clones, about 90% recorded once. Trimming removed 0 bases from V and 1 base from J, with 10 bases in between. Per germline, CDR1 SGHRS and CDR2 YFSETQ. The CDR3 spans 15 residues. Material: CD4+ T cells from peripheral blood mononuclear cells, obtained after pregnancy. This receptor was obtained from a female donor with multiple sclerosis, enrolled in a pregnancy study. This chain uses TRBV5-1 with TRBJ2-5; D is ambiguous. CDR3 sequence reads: CASSLVSRSQETQYF. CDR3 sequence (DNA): TGCGCCAGCAGCTTGGTTTCCCGGAGCCAAGAGACCCAGTACTTC.